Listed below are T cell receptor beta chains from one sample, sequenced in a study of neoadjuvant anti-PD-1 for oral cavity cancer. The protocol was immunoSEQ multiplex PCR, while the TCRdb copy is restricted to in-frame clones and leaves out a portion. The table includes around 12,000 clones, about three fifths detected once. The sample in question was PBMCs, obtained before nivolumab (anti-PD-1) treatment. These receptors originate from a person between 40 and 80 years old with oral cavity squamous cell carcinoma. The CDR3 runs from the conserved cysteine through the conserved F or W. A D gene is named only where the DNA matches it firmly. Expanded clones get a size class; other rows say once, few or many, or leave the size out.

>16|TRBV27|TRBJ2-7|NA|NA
CASSLSGAGATYEQYF
TGTGCCAGCAGTTTATCGGGGGCCGGGGCCACCTACGAGCAGTACTTC
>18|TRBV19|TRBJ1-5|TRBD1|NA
CASTSGTVGFGSNQPQHF
TGTGCCAGTACCTCCGGGACAGTGGGCTTCGGGAGCAATCAGCCCCAGCATTTT
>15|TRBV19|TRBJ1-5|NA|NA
CASLIGGEGDQPQHF
TGTGCCAGTCTCATAGGGGGGGAGGGGGACCAGCCCCAGCATTTT
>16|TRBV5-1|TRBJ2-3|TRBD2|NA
CASSLERGSSTDTQYF
TGCGCCAGCAGTTTGGAGCGGGGATCTAGCACAGATACGCAGTATTTT
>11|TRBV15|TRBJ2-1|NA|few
CATSRLAEQFF
TGTGCCACCAGCAGACTAGCGGAGCAGTTCTTC
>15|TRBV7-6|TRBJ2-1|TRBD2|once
CASSSTSGAYNEQFF
TGTGCCAGCAGTTCGACTAGCGGGGCCTACAATGAGCAGTTCTTC
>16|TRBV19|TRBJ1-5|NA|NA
CASSIDRARSNQPQHF
TGTGCCAGTAGTATAGATAGGGCGCGAAGCAATCAGCCCCAGCATTTT
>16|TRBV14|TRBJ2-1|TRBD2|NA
CASSQTPGLANNEQFF
TGTGCCAGCAGCCAAACACCGGGACTAGCCAACAATGAGCAGTTCTTC
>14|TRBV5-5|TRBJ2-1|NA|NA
CASSWGALVNEQFF
TGTGCCAGCAGCTGGGGGGCCCTCGTCAATGAGCAGTTCTTC
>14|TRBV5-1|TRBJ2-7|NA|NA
CASSSENRPGEQYF
TGCGCCAGCAGCTCCGAAAACCGACCGGGCGAGCAGTACTTC
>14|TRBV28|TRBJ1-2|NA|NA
CASSLGLEGRGYTF
TGTGCCAGCAGTTTGGGTCTGGAGGGTCGGGGCTACACCTTC
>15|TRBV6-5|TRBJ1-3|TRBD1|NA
CASRSQGAAGNTIYF
TGTGCCAGCAGGTCACAGGGGGCTGCCGGAAACACCATATATTTT
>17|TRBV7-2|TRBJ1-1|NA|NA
CASSPLGGLNMNTEAFF
TGTGCCAGCAGCCCGCTGGGGGGACTGAACATGAACACTGAAGCTTTCTTT
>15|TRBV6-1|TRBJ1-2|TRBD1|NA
CASSPQTGGRFGYTF
TGTGCCAGCAGTCCCCAAACAGGGGGTAGGTTTGGCTACACCTTC
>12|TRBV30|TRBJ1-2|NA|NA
CANLLGGRGYTF
TGTGCAAACTTACTCGGCGGGCGGGGCTACACCTTC
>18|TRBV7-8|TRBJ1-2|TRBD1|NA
CASSPRGAGGSPNYGYTF
TGTGCCAGCAGCCCCCGAGGCGCAGGGGGATCTCCTAACTATGGCTACACCTTC
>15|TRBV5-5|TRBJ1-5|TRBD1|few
CASSGGRGQDQPQHF
TGTGCCAGCAGTGGGGGCAGGGGGCAGGATCAGCCCCAGCATTTT
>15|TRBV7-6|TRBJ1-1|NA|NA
CASSPQIESYTEAFF
TGTGCCAGCAGCCCCCAGATCGAGTCATACACTGAAGCTTTCTTT
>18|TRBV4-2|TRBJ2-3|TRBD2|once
CASRKEGSGGRPGDTQYF
TGTGCCAGCAGAAAAGAAGGTAGCGGGGGCCGTCCGGGAGATACGCAGTATTTT
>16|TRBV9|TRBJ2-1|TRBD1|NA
CASSAGGQGVRDEQFF
TGTGCCAGCAGCGCAGGTGGACAGGGTGTGAGGGATGAGCAGTTCTTC
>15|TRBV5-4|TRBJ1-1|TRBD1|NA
CASSPRTGLNTEAFF
TGTGCCAGCAGCCCCCGGACAGGCCTGAACACTGAAGCTTTCTTT
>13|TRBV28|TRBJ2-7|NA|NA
CASSFGHSYEQYF
TGTGCCAGCAGTTTTGGGCACTCCTACGAGCAGTACTTC
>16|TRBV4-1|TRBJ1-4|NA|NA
CASSQVEGRTNEKLFF
TGCGCCAGCAGCCAAGTGGAAGGACGGACTAATGAAAAACTGTTTTTT
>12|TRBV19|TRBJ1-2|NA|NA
CASSATNYGYTF
TGTGCCAGTAGTGCTACTAACTATGGCTACACCTTC
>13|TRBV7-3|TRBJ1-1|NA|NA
CASSLDSNTEAFF
TGTGCCAGCAGCCTGGACAGTAACACTGAAGCTTTCTTT
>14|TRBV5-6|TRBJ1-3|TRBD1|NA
CASSLGTGGSAIYF
TGTGCCAGCAGCTTGGGGACAGGGGGTTCTGCCATATATTTT
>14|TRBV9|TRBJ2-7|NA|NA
CASSVDGTRHEQYF
TGTGCCAGCAGCGTAGACGGTACCCGTCACGAGCAGTACTTC
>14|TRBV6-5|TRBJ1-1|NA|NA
CASVSGRLNTEAFF
TGTGCCAGCGTATCGGGACGACTGAACACTGAAGCTTTCTTT
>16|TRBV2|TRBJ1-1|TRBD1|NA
CASRDRVERMNTEAFF
TGTGCCAGCAGGGACAGGGTCGAGAGAATGAACACTGAAGCTTTCTTT
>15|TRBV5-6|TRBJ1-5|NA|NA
CASSQTAGGNQPQHF
TGTGCCAGCAGCCAGACGGCAGGGGGCAATCAGCCCCAGCATTTT
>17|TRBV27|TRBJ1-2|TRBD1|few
CASSLWVWGTGVWGYTF
TGTGCCAGCAGTTTATGGGTTTGGGGGACAGGGGTTTGGGGCTACACCTTC
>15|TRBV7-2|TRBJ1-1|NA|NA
CASSLGVGYETEAFF
TGTGCCAGCAGCTTAGGGGTAGGTTATGAGACTGAAGCTTTCTTT
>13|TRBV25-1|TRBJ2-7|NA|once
CASSEQENYEQYF
TGTGCCAGCAGTGAGCAGGAGAACTACGAGCAGTACTTC
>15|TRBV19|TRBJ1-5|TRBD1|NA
CASSYARDSHQPQHF
TGTGCCAGTAGCTACGCCCGGGACAGCCATCAGCCCCAGCATTTT
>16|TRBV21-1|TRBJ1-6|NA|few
CASSGRDSSYNSPLHF
TGTGCCAGCAGCGGGAGGGACAGCTCCTATAATTCACCCCTCCACTTT